This record concerns one T cell receptor beta chain sequence. The data derive from a study of blood T cell repertoires in COVID-19. The repertoire was sequenced with immunoSEQ multiplex PCR; TCRdb's copy has only in-frame clones and lacks some. The data show about 120,000 clones, 82% seen once. The sample taken for sequencing was peripheral blood. The source of this sequence is a woman between 65 and 79 years old with acute or convalescent COVID-19.

CDR3 coding DNA: TGTGCCATCAGTCCGGGACTAGCAGCCAATGAGCAGTTCTTC. The encoded protein is CAISPGLAANEQFF. The chain recombines TRBV10-3 with TRBJ2-1; 9 bases are shared with TRBD2. The junction had 5 bases not matched to a gene; V was cut back by 5 bases and J by 6 bases. The germline CDR1 and CDR2 sequences are ENHRY and SYGVKD. This CDR3 has 14 residues.